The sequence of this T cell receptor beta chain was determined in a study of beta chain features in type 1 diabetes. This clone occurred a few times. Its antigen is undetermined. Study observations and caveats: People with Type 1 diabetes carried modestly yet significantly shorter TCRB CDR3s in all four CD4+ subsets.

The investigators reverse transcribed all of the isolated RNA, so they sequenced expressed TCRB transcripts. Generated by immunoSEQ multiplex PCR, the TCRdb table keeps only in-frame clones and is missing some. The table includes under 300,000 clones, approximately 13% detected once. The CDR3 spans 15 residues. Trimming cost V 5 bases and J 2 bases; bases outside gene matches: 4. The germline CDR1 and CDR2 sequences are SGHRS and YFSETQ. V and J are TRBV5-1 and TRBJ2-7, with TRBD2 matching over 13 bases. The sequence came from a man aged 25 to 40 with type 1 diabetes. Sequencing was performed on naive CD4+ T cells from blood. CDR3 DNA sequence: TGCGCCAGCAGACGAGGGACTAGCGGGACCTACGAGCAGTACTTC. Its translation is CASRRGTSGTYEQYF.